Sequencing of this TCR beta chain was carried out in a study of blood T cells in healthy people across ages. Primers used in a second PCR of about 6 to 11 cycles were a sample-barcoded 5' primer and a J-beta primer mix. TCRdb reprocessed the 5' RACE reads with MiXCR, giving one entry per CDR3 protein. The data contain 450,000 to 700,000 distinct CDR3 sequences, 27% of them singletons. The CDR3 extends over 13 amino acids. V lost 8 bases and J lost 6; bases outside the gene matches: 7. The germline CDR1 and CDR2 sequences are SGHTA and FQGNSA. The TCR originated in a woman in her 70s in good health. This chain uses TRBV7-2 with TRBJ1-1; TRBD1 agrees at 9 bases. Sequenced material: blood. For the CDR3, the DNA is TGTGCCAGCGGACAGGGGTCGGGGCCTGAAGCTTTCTTT. Amino acid sequence: CASGQGSGPEAFF.